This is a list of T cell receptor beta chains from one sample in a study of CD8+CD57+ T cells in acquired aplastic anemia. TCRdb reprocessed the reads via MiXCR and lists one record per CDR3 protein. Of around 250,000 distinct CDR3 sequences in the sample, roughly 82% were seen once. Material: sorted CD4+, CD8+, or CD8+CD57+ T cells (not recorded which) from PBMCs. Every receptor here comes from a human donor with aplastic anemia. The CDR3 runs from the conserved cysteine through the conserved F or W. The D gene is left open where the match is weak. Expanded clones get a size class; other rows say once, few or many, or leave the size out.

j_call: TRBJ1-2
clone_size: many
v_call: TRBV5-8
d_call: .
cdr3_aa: CASSFTRGADYGYTF
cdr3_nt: TGTGCCAGCAGCTTTACTAGGGGCGCCGACTATGGCTACACCTTC

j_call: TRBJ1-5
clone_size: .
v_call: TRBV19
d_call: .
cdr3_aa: CASSMALQIRINQPQHF
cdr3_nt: TGTGCCAGTAGTATGGCCCTACAGATCCGTATCAATCAGCCCCAGCATTTT

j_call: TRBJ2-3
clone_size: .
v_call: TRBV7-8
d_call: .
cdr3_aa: CASSLAEGPVTQYF
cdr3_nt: TGTGCCAGCAGCTTAGCAGAAGGTCCCGTTACGCAGTATTTC

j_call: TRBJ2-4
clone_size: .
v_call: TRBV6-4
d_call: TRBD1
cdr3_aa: CASSHRGPVDIQYF
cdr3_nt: TGTGCCAGCAGTCACAGGGGCCCGGTGGACATTCAGTACTTC

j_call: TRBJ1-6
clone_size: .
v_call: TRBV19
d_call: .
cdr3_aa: CASREWDRVGSPLHF
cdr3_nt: TGTGCCAGTAGAGAGTGGGACCGGGTCGGCTCACCCCTCCACTTT

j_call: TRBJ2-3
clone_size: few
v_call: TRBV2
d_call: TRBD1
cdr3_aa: CASRGGQGSTDTQYF
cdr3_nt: TGCGCCAGCAGGGGGGGACAGGGCAGCACAGATACGCAGTATTTT

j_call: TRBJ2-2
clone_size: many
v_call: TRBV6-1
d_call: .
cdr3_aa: CASSDGQELAGELFF
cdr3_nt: TGTGCCAGCAGTGATGGGCAGGAGCTGGCCGGGGAGCTGTTTTTT

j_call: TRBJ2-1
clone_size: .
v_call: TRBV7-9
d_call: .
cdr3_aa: CASSFERRYRRDEQFF
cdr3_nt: TGTGCCAGCAGCTTTGAAAGGAGGTACAGGAGGGATGAGCAGTTCTTC

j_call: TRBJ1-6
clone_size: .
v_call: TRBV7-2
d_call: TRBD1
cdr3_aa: CASSLQAGQKFTPLHF
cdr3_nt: TGTGCCAGCAGCTTACAAGCGGGACAGAAATTCACCCCTCTCCACTTT

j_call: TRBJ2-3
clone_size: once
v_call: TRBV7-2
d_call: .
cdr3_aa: CASSHAFRLGVGNF
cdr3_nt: TGCGCCAGCAGCCATGCTTTTCGTCTTGGCGTAGGGAACTTT

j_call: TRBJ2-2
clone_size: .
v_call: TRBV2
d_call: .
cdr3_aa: CATGEGDTGALYF
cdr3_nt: TGTGCCACCGGGGAAGGGGACACCGGGGCGCTGTATTTT

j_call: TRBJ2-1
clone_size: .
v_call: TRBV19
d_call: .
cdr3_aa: CASSGTRAAYNEQFF
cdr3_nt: TGTGCCAGTAGTGGGACAAGGGCAGCTTACAATGAGCAGTTCTTC

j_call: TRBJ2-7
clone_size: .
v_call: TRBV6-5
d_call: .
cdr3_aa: CASSQGGAEQYF
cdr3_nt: TGTGCCAGCAGCCAGGGGGGCGCCGAGCAGTACTTC

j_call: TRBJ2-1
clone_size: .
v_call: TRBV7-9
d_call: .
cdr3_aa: CASSEGRIHQQFF
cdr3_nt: TGTGCCAGCAGTGAGGGTAGGATCCATCAGCAGTTCTTC

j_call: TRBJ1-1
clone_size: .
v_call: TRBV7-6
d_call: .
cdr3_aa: CASSFGTGGLFYGFF
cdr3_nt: TGTGCCAGCAGCTTCGGTACCGGGGGGCTGTTTTATGGATTCTTT

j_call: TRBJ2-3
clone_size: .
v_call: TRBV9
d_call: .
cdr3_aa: CASGDGTTGAQYF
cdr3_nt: TGTGCCAGCGGCGACGGGACCACGGGGGCGCAGTACTTT

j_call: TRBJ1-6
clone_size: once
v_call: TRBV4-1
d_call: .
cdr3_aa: CASSQGPLNSPLHF
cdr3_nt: TGCGCCAGCAGTCAGGGACCGCTTAATTCACCCCTCCACTTT

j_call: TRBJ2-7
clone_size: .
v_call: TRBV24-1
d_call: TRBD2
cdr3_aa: CATSDFGRGRPYEQYF
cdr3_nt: TGTGCCACCAGTGATTTTGGGCGGGGGAGGCCCTACGAGCAGTACTTC

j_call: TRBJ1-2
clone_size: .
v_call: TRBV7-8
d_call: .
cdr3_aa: CASSQGQGRPTYSYTF
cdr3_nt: TGTGCCAGCAGCCAGGGGCAGGGACGACCTACGTACAGCTACACCTTC

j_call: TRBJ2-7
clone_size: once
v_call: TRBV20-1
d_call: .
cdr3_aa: CSATASDYEQYF
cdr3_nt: TGCAGTGCTACGGCTAGCGACTACGAGCAGTACTTC

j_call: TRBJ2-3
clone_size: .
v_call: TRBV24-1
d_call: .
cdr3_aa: CASGDGDTGEQYF
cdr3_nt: TGTGCCAGCGGGGACGGGGACACCGGTGAGCAGTATTTT

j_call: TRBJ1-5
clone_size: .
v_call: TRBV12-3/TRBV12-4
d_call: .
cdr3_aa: CASGKSYSNQPQHF
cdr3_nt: TGTGCCAGCGGAAAGTCGTATAGCAATCAGCCCCAGCATTTT

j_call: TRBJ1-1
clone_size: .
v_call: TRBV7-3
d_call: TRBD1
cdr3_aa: CASSFSGTGQDEAFF
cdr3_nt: TGTGCCAGCAGCTTTTCAGGGACAGGGCAAGATGAAGCTTTCTTT

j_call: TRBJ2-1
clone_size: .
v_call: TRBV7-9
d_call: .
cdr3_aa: CASSFQRGEVFVGQFF
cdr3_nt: TGTGCCAGCAGCTTTCAAAGAGGCGAGGTGTTTGTTGGGCAGTTCTTC

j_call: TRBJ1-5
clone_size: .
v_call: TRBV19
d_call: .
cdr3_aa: CASSISGRSTDTQHF
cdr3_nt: TGTGCCAGTAGTATTTCTGGACGGAGCACTGATACGCAGCATTTT

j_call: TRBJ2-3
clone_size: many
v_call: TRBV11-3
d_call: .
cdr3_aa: CASSLELTGTDTQYF
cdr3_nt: TGTGCCAGCAGCTTAGAGCTGACAGGCACAGATACGCAGTATTTT

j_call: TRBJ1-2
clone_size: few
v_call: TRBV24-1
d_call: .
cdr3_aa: CATSDLYRSYTF
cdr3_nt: TGTGCCACCAGTGATTTATATCGCAGCTACACCTTC

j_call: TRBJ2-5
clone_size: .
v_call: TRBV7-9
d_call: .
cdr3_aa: CASSLGPSGDLVETQYF
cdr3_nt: TGTGCCAGCAGCTTAGGGCCCAGCGGAGACTTGGTAGAGACCCAGTACTTC

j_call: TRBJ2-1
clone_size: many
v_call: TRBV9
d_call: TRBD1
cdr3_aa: CASSDRQGPINEQFF
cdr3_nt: TGTGCCAGCAGCGATCGACAGGGCCCGATCAATGAGCAGTTCTTC

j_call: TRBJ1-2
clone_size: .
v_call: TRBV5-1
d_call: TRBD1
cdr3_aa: CASSWDRGRLVYGYTF
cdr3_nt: TGCGCCAGCAGCTGGGACAGGGGGAGGCTCGTATATGGCTACACCTTC

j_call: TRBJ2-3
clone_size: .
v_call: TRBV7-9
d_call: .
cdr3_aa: CASSLPGSPDTQEF
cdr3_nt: TGTGCCAGCAGCTTACCGGGTAGTCCCGATACGCAGGAGTTT

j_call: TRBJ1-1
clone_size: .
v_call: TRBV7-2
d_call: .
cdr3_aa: CASSFDPDGTTLAFF
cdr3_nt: TGTGCCAGCAGCTTTGATCCAGACGGGACCACCCTAGCCTTCTTT

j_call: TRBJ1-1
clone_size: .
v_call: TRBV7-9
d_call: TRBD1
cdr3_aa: CASSRQGGTEAFF
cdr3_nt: TGTGCCAGCAGCAGACAGGGTGGCACTGAAGCTTTCTTT

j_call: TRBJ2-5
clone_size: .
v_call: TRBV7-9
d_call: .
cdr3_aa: CATSLEGSQSPQYF
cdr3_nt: TGTGCCACCAGCTTGGAGGGCAGCCAATCACCCCAGTACTTC

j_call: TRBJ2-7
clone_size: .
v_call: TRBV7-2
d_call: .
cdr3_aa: CASSLSLDEQYF
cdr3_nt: TGTGCCAGCAGCTTGTCCCTTGACGAGCAGTACTTC

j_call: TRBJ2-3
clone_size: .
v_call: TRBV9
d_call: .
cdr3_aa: CASRDDGTDKQYF
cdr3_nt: TGTGCCAGCAGGGACGACGGCACAGATAAGCAGTATTTT

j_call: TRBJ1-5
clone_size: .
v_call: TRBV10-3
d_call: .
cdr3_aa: CAISEPGGQPQHF
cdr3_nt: TGTGCCATCAGTGAGCCGGGGGGTCAGCCCCAGCATTTT

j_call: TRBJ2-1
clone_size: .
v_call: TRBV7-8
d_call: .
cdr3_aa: CASSIDREPDTEQFF
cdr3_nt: TGTGCCAGCAGCATAGATAGAGAGCCCGATACTGAGCAGTTCTTC

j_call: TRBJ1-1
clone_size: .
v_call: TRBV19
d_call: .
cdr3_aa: CASSKQGRGTEAFF
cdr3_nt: TGTGCCAGTAGTAAACAGGGTCGAGGGACTGAAGCTTTCTTT

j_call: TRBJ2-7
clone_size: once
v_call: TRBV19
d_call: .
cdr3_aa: CASSIIHGGQNEQYF
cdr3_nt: TGTGCCAGTAGTATTATTCACGGAGGGCAGAATGAGCAGTACTTC

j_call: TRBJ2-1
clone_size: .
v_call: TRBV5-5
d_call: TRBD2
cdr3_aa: CASSLEIGGGSDEQFF
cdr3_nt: TGTGCCAGCAGCTTGGAAATAGGCGGGGGGAGCGATGAGCAGTTCTTC

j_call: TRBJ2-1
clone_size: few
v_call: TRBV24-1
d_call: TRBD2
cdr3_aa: CATSLGLAGGLSF
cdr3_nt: TGTGCCACCAGTCTTGGACTAGCGGGAGGTCTGTCCTTC

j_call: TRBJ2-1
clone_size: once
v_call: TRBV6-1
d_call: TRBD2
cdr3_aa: CASKPRSLAEYNEQFF
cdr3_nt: TGTGCCAGCAAGCCGAGATCACTAGCGGAGTACAATGAGCAGTTCTTC

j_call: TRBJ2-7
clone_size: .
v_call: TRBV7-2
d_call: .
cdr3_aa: CASSSRAGPSLDEYF
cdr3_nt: TGTGCCAGCAGCTCCCGAGCCGGGCCCTCGTTGGATGAGTACTTC

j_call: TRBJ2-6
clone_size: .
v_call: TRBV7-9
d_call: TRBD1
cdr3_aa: CASSPTGTGPPGANVLTF
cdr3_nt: TGTGCCAGCAGCCCAACCGGGACAGGACCGCCTGGGGCGAACGTCCTGACTTTC

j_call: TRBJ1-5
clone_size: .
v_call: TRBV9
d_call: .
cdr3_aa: CASSEGGSGVNTEHF
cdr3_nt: TGTGCCAGCAGCGAAGGGGGGTCGGGGGTGAACACTGAGCATTTT

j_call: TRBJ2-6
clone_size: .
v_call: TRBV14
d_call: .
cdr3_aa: CASSQAGRSGANVLTF
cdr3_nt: TGTGCCAGCAGCCAAGCGGGTCGCTCCGGGGCCAACGTCCTGACTTTC

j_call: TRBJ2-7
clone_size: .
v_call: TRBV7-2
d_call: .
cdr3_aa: CASSLAGADEQYF
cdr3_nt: TGTGCCAGCAGCTTGGCAGGAGCCGACGAGCAGTACTTC

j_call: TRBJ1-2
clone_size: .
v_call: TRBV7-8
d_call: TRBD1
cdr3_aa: CASSLRDRGENHYYTF
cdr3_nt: TGTGCCAGCAGCTTACGGGACAGGGGCGAGAACCATTACTACACCTTC

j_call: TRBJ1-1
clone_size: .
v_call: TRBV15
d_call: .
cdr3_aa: CATSDDSINETAFF
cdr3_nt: TGCGCCACCAGCGATGACAGCATCAACGAGACAGCTTTCTTC

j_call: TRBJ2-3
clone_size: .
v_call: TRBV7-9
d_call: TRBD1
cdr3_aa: CAGQGARDPHTHGF
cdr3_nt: TGTGCCGGACAGGGGGCTAGGGATCCCCATACGCACGGGTTT

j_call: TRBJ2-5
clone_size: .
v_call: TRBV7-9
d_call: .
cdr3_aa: CATSFQSRGETQDF
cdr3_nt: TGTGCCACCAGCTTTCAAAGCAGGGGGGAGACCCAGGACTTC

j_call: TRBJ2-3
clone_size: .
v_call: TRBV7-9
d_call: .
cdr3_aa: CASSLDPDTQYF
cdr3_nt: TGTGCCAGCAGCTTAGATCCAGATACGCAGTATTTT